These 13 T cell receptor beta chains share one sample of origin, sequenced in a study of identifying expanded T cells in peripheral blood. Some clones are missing from TCRdb's copy, which holds only in-frame ones; the method was immunoSEQ multiplex PCR. The sample lists 100,000 to 150,000 clones, 84% occurring once. The sequenced material came from blood. The receptors originated from a person aged 18 to 70 in good health.

This clone was seen more than once but under ten times. A much bigger clone sits one base away, suggesting this may be a read error. This CDR3 is CASSLSGNTEAFF. The CDR3 nucleotides read TGTGCCAGCAGCTTATCCGGGAACACTGAAGCTTTCTTT. This chain links TRBV7-8 with TRBJ1-1; no reliable D call. Looked up from germline, CDR1 is SGHVS and CDR2 is FQNEAQ. There are 13 residues in the CDR3. Trimming stripped 2 bases from V and 1 base from J, with 5 bases between.

This chain joins TRBV7-2 and TRBJ2-3; D remains unclear. The CDR3 has 12 residues. The V end was cut by 5 bases, the J end by 3 bases, with 6 bases between. From germline, CDR1 is SGHTA and CDR2 FQGNSA. The CDR3 reads CASSPPTDTQYF. In DNA, the CDR3 is TGTGCCAGCAGCCCCCCGACAGATACGCAGTATTTT.

This clone has just one count. The rearrangement links TRBV29-1 to TRBJ2-7; 10 bases agree with TRBD2. CDR3 length: 16 residues. Germline CDR1 and CDR2: SQVTM and ANQGSEA. J was trimmed by 3 bases and V by 0 bases; bases with no gene match: 8. For the CDR3, the DNA is TGCAGCGTTGAAGATTATACTAGCGGGATAAACTACGAGCAGTACTTC. This gives the protein CSVEDYTSGINYEQYF.

V gene TRBV4-3 combines with J gene TRBJ1-2, with TRBD1 as a possible D gene (6 bases). V lost 0 bases and J lost 4, with 12 bases in between. Germline V gene data show CDR1 as LGHNA and CDR2 as YSLEER. This CDR3 has 15 residues. The CDR3 region has the DNA TGCGCCAGCAGCCAAGAGACAGGCTCCTTCTATGGCTACACCTTC. It is translated as CASSQETGSFYGYTF.

V and J are TRBV27 and TRBJ1-2; 9 nucleotides match TRBD1. The J segment lost 2 bases and the V segment lost 5 bases, leaving 12 bases of the junction unmatched. This CDR3 is 17 amino acids long. CDR1 is MNHEY and CDR2 is SMNVEV in the germline V gene (reference sequence). The CDR3 DNA reads as TGTGCCAGCAGTCTAGGGACAGGGTTGGGTCGGAACTATGGCTACACCTTC. Its translation is CASSLGTGLGRNYGYTF.

The chain couples TRBV6-1 to TRBJ2-7; D remains ambiguous. From germline, CDR1 is MNHNS and CDR2 SASEGT. This CDR3 spans 12 amino acids. Trimming removed 6 bases at V and 2 bases at J, with 8 bases between. The CDR3 sequence: CASSPSTYEQYF. CDR3 sequence (DNA): TGTGCCAGCAGCCCGTCCACCTACGAGCAGTACTTC.

This chain connects TRBV23-1 to TRBJ2-6, with TRBD1 matching over 9 bases. TRBV23-1 is an open reading frame, and its role is uncertain. CDR3 length: 16 amino acids. After removal of 4 bases from V and 2 bases from J, the junction contained 3 bases not matched to a gene. CDR3 nucleotide sequence: TGCGCCAGCAGTCTACGGGACAGGGCTGGGGCCAACGTCCTGACTTTC. Its protein product is CASSLRDRAGANVLTF.

There are a few counts of this clone. The V and J genes are TRBV27 and TRBJ1-2, with D unclear. The CDR3 extends over 13 amino acids. V was shortened by 5 bases and J by 5 bases, with 12 bases between the two germline ends. CDR1 and CDR2 (germline): MNHEY, SMNVEV (reference sequence). The CDR3 loop is CASSEGGFYGYTF. CDR3 bases: TGTGCCAGCAGTGAAGGAGGGTTTTATGGCTACACCTTC.

The chain employs TRBV5-4 and TRBJ2-7; 8 bases agree with TRBD1. Germline-derived CDR1 and CDR2 are SGHNT and YYREEE (reference sequence). The ends lost 4 bases at V and 5 bases at J; junction bases unmatched: 8. CDR3 length: 14 amino acids. The CDR3 coding sequence is TGTGCCAGCAGCCCAAACAGGGGGGAGGACGAGCAGTACTTC. Residues: CASSPNRGEDEQYF.

In the case of this clone: Other DNA variants within this sample encode the same CDR3. The chain's CDR3 is CASSPPTRGNEQFF. The DNA for the CDR3 is TGTGCCAGCTCACCACCGACTCGGGGCAATGAGCAGTTCTTC. The chain uses TRBV18 and TRBJ2-1; D may be TRBD2 (5 bases). Germline CDR1 and CDR2: KGHSH and LQKENI. With 0 bases removed from V and 6 bases from J, the gap between germline ends came to 9 bases. The CDR3 is 14 amino acids.

The gene calls are TRBV7-2 and TRBJ2-7; D is undetermined. Germline CDR1 SGHTA, CDR2 FQGNSA. V lost 5 bases and J 7 bases, leaving 18 bases between the germline ends. This CDR3 is built from 14 residues. The CDR3 reads CASSDQGRLGEQYF. The CDR3 coding sequence is TGTGCCAGCAGCGACCAAGGGCGGTTAGGGGAGCAGTACTTC.

The chain uses TRBV7-3 and TRBJ2-5, with TRBD1 matching 7 bases. Losses at the gene ends were 4 bases for V and 3 bases for J; bases not matched to a gene: 5. CDR1 is SGHTA and CDR2 is FQGTGA in the germline V gene. The CDR3 loop spans 14 amino acids. The CDR3 sequence: CASSSGTVKETQYF. The CDR3 DNA reads TGTGCCAGCAGCTCCGGGACAGTGAAAGAGACCCAGTACTTC.

This rearrangement joins TRBV30 to TRBJ1-2, with TRBD1 matching 10 bases. CDR1 and CDR2 (germline): GTSNPN, SVGIG (reference sequence). This CDR3 is built from 14 residues. V lost 5 bases, J lost 3 bases, and 6 bases stayed unmatched. The CDR3 reads CAWRWGQGHYGYTF. Written as DNA, the CDR3 is TGTGCCTGGCGGTGGGGACAGGGGCACTATGGCTACACCTTC.